Following are 7 T cell receptor beta chains from one sample sequenced in a study of blood T cell repertoires in COVID-19 (dated by TCRdb to 2020 to 2022). The protocol used for the library was the immunoSEQ multiplex PCR assay. Held by TCRdb, this immuneACCESS table contains in-frame sequences only and omits some clones. Under half of the omission traces to an unresolved V gene where checked; the cause of the rest is unknown. Here the sample has about 100,000 clones; just under 95% occur a single time. Approximately 2% of the sample rests with the top ten. Material: peripheral blood. The origin of the receptors is a woman in her forties or fifties with COVID-19, enrolled during active disease.

The J gene is TRBJ2-1, the V gene TRBV12-5; TRBD1 is a possible D gene (5 bases). V was cut by 5 bases and J by 8 bases, with 10 bases left in between. CDR3 length equals 12 residues. Germline loops: CDR1 LGHNT, CDR2 FRNRAP. The CDR3 DNA follows: TGTGCTAGTGGTACCGTAGGGGATGAGCAGTTCTTC. Translated, it gives CASGTVGDEQFF.

V is TRBV19 and J is TRBJ1-1, with 9 bases that match TRBD1. CDR1 and CDR2 from the germline V gene are LNHDA and SQIVND (reference sequence). J was trimmed by 4 bases and V by 3 bases; bases with no gene match: 3. This CDR3 has 14 residues. The CDR3 loop is CASSMDRGGTEAFF. The CDR3 nucleotides are TGTGCCAGTAGTATGGACAGGGGTGGCACTGAAGCTTTCTTT.

J is TRBJ2-1 and V is TRBV2; 16 bases agree with TRBD2. This CDR3 has 18 residues. V lost 5 bases and J lost 9; bases outside the gene matches: 13. Germline V gene data show CDR1 as SNHLY and CDR2 as FYNNEI. CDR3 DNA: TGTGCCAGCAGTTCAATCGCCGGGACTAGCGGGGGGGCTGGTGAGCAGTTCTTC. It is translated as CASSSIAGTSGGAGEQFF. Full variable domain (rest looked up from reference TRBV2 and TRBJ2-1): EPEVTQTPSHQVTQMGQEVILRCVPISNHLYFYWYRQILGQKVEFLVSFYNNEISEKSEIFDDQFSVERPDGSNFTLKIRSTKLEDSAMYFCASSSIAGTSGGAGEQFFGPGTRLTVL.

The rearrangement joins TRBV19 to TRBJ1-1, with 11 positions matching TRBD1. Per germline, CDR1 LNHDA and CDR2 SQIVND (reference sequence). Trimming cost V 2 bases and J 3 bases; bases outside gene matches: 5. The length of the CDR3 is 16 residues. Here the CDR3 DNA reads TGTGCCAGTAGTATATGGGACAGGGGGTTTCACACTGAAGCTTTCTTT. It encodes CASSIWDRGFHTEAFF.

The chain combines TRBV6-6 with TRBJ1-2; possibly TRBD1 for D (5 bases). The CDR3 length is 13 residues. CDR1 MNHNY and CDR2 SVGAGI come from the germline V gene (reference sequence). V was clipped by 2 bases and J by 8 bases, with 12 bases between them. Written as DNA, the CDR3 is TGTGCCAGCAGTTACGAGGGGAGCGGGGGCTACACCTTC. Translated, it gives CASSYEGSGGYTF.

V is TRBV19 and J is TRBJ1-1; D might be TRBD1 (6 bases). Between the trimmed V and J ends, which lost 6 bases and 4 bases, there was a span of 9 bases. Germline V gene lookup returns CDR1 LNHDA and CDR2 SQIVND (reference sequence). CDR3 length equals 12 residues. The CDR3 sequence is CASRQGLTEAFF. The DNA for the CDR3 is TGTGCCAGTAGGCAGGGGCTCACTGAAGCTTTCTTT.

V usage is TRBV7-9 and J usage is TRBJ2-3, with TRBD2 matching 9 bases. Germline V CDR1 and CDR2: SEHNR, FQNEAQ (reference sequence). V trimming: 3 bases; J trimming: 1 base; junction bases outside the gene matches: 2. The CDR3 runs to 15 residues. The CDR3 bases are TGTGCCAGCAGCTTTGGCGGGGGGGGCACAGATACGCAGTATTTT. Protein product: CASSFGGGGTDTQYF.